The sequence of this TCR beta chain was determined in a study of neurological immune-mediated disorders. Germline V CDR1 and CDR2: MNHNY, SVGAGI (reference sequence). V was trimmed by 7 bases and J by 9 bases, leaving 21 bases between them. The CDR3 is 14 residues long. Details on this clonotype: Just one base apart from a much larger clone, this may be a read error.

TCRdb re-analysed the 5' RACE reads in MiXCR, keeping a single row per CDR3 protein. The sample carries approximately 40,000 distinct CDR3 sequences, about 13% recorded once. The rearrangement joins TRBV6-6 to TRBJ1-2, with D unresolved. The sequenced material came from PBMCs. The source is a female donor in good health. The CDR3 is CASNDEVHTFSYTF. CDR3 in DNA: TGTGCCAGCAACGATGAGGTACACACGTTTAGCTACACCTTC.